This passage covers 18 T cell receptor beta chains from one sample sequenced in a study of blood T cell repertoires in COVID-19. Assay used: immunoSEQ multiplex PCR; TCRdb lists only in-frame clones, some missing. The sample contains more than 100,000 clones, almost 85% of which appear only once. Specimen: peripheral blood. These receptor sequences come from a woman aged 25 to 45 who had recovered from COVID-19.

This chain joins TRBV7-4 and TRBJ2-1, with 11 nucleotides matching TRBD1. Germline CDR1 SGHVT, CDR2 SQSDAQ. The CDR3 contains 17 residues. V lost 4 bases, J lost 6 bases, and 11 bases stayed unmatched. In nucleotides, the CDR3 is TGTGCCAGCAGCTCTAGGACAGGGGGCCTGTCTGGCAATGAGCAGTTCTTC. Protein sequence: CASSSRTGGLSGNEQFF. Looking up the rest from reference TRBV7-4 and TRBJ2-1 gives the full variable domain: GAGVSQSPRYKVAKRGRDVALRCDSISGHVTLYWYRQTLGQGSEVLTYSQSDAQRDKSGRPSGRFSAERPERSVSTLKIQRTEQGDSAVYLCASSSRTGGLSGNEQFFGPGTRLTVL.

This sequence joins TRBV6-5 and TRBJ2-2, with 8 nucleotides matching TRBD1. This CDR3 spans 15 amino acids. Germline trimming cut 4 bases from V and 2 bases from J; bases unmatched to any gene: 3. The germline V gene has CDR1 MNHEY and CDR2 SVGAGI. The CDR3 bases are TGTGCCAGCAGTTCGACAGGGGTCAACACCGGGGAGCTGTTTTTT. The encoded protein is CASSSTGVNTGELFF.

The chain couples TRBV6-6 to TRBJ2-3, with 7 bases fitting TRBD2. Trimming removed 2 bases from V and 3 bases from J; junction bases left unmatched: 2. The CDR3 length is 14 residues. Germline loops: CDR1 MNHNY, CDR2 SVGAGI (reference sequence). The CDR3 DNA follows: TGTGCCAGCAGTTACGCGGGAGTTACAGATACGCAGTATTTT. Its translation: CASSYAGVTDTQYF.

The rearrangement uses TRBV27 and TRBJ1-6; 12 nucleotides align to TRBD1. This CDR3 is 21 amino acids long. V shed 5 bases and J 8 bases; nucleotides not matched to a gene: 22. Looked up from germline, CDR1 is MNHEY and CDR2 is SMNVEV (reference sequence). This chain's CDR3 is CASSKRKTPGTGGGKDSPLHF. In DNA form, the CDR3 reads TGTGCCAGCAGTAAACGAAAAACCCCCGGGACAGGGGGCGGGAAAGATTCACCCCTCCACTTT.

A single count supports this clone. This chain links TRBV30 with TRBJ2-2, with D maybe TRBD2 (6 bases). V was cut by 5 bases and J by 6 bases, with 16 bases left in between. There are 14 residues in the CDR3. Germline lookup yields CDR1 GTSNPN and CDR2 SVGIG (reference sequence). Here the CDR3 DNA reads TGTGCCTGGTCCTCCTCTAGCGTCTCCGGGGAGCTGTTTTTT. Protein sequence: CAWSSSSVSGELFF.

V gene TRBV27 combines with J gene TRBJ1-6; no reliable D call. Germline-derived CDR1 and CDR2 are MNHEY and SMNVEV (reference sequence). The CDR3 totals 16 residues. The V gene lost 4 bases and the J gene lost 4 bases, with 14 bases spanning the gap. The CDR3 region is CASSSFLNLYNSPLHF. The CDR3 bases are TGTGCCAGCAGTTCCTTCCTAAATTTATATAATTCACCCCTCCACTTT.

The rearrangement joins TRBV19 to TRBJ2-7; TRBD1 aligns across 11 bases. CDR3 length: 15 amino acids. Trimming took 3 bases from V and 5 from J; bases not matched to a gene: 6. Germline values: CDR1 LNHDA, CDR2 SQIVND (reference sequence). The CDR3 region is CASSIWTGGHDEQYF. DNA of the CDR3: TGTGCCAGTAGTATCTGGACAGGGGGCCACGACGAGCAGTACTTC.

The chain links TRBV15 to TRBJ1-2, with D perhaps matching TRBD1 (5 bases). CDR3 length: 15 amino acids. With 0 bases removed from V and 2 bases from J, the gap between germline ends came to 10 bases. CDR1 is LNHNV and CDR2 is YYDKDF in the germline V gene (reference sequence). CDR3 sequence: CATSRDLGGNYGYTF. CDR3 coding DNA: TGTGCCACCAGCAGAGATCTCGGGGGGAACTATGGCTACACCTTC.

This clone was seen once. This chain links TRBV10-1 with TRBJ2-1; TRBD2 agrees at 8 bases. Trimming cost V 10 bases and J 4 bases; bases outside gene matches: 15. The CDR3 totals 16 residues. Germline loops: CDR1 WNHNN, CDR2 SYGVQD (reference sequence). The CDR3 bases are TGCGCCAACATCAGAAATAGCGGGACAATATACAATGAGCAGTTCTTC. It specifies CANIRNSGTIYNEQFF.

The chain combines TRBV27 with TRBJ1-2; D is ambiguous. V was shortened by 5 bases and J by 4 bases, with 14 bases between the two germline ends. CDR3 length equals 14 residues. Germline CDR1 reads MNHEY; CDR2 reads SMNVEV (reference sequence). The CDR3 here is CASSPSGNFYGYTF. The CDR3, as DNA: TGTGCCAGCAGTCCAAGCGGTAATTTCTATGGCTACACCTTC.

This clone came up once. V gene TRBV29-1 combines with J gene TRBJ2-7; D unresolved. V was cut by 5 bases and J by 0 bases, with 14 bases left in between. This CDR3 has 14 amino acids. CDR1 is SQVTM and CDR2 is ANQGSEA in the germline V gene. The chain's CDR3 is CSVRGLLSSYEQYF. CDR3 nucleotides: TGCAGCGTTCGCGGCCTCCTGAGCTCCTACGAGCAGTACTTC.

The V call is TRBV11-2, the J call TRBJ1-1; TRBD1 matches 9 bases. There are 14 residues in the CDR3. Germline-derived CDR1 and CDR2 are SGHAT and FQNNGV. Unmatched junction bases numbered 5, after V lost 5 bases and J lost 4 bases. In DNA, the CDR3 is TGTGCCAGCAGCCCAGGGACAGGGAGCACTGAAGCTTTCTTT. It codes for CASSPGTGSTEAFF.

The chain links TRBV5-6 to TRBJ2-7; tentatively, D is TRBD1 (5 bases). Between the trimmed V and J ends, which lost 2 bases and 4 bases, there was a span of 22 bases. Looked up from germline, CDR1 is SGHDT and CDR2 is YYEEEE. The CDR3 loop spans 17 amino acids. CDR3 DNA sequence: TGTGCCAGCAGCTTTGGCAAAGATTACAGGTCCCTATACGAGCAGTACTTC. It specifies CASSFGKDYRSLYEQYF. Full variable domain (rest looked up from reference TRBV5-6 and TRBJ2-7): DAGVTQSPTHLIKTRGQQVTLRCSPKSGHDTVSWYQQALGQGPQFIFQYYEEEERQRGNFPDRFSGHQFPNYSSELNVNALLLGDSALYLCASSFGKDYRSLYEQYFGPGTRLTVT.

The rearrangement joins TRBV7-9 to TRBJ1-1; 7 nucleotides line up with TRBD1. CDR1 and CDR2 (germline): SEHNR, FQNEAQ (reference sequence). V lost 5 bases to trimming and J lost 4 bases; unmatched junction nucleotides: 10. CDR3 length: 15 amino acids. CDR3 nucleotides: TGTGCCAGCAGCGTGCTAGGGGGCGGGTTCACTGAAGCTTTCTTT. This codes for CASSVLGGGFTEAFF.

The V gene is TRBV19, the J gene TRBJ2-5, with TRBD2 matching over 11 bases. V dropped 5 bases and J dropped 1; count of bases not matched to a gene: 9. CDR1 LNHDA and CDR2 SQIVND come from the germline V gene (reference sequence). The CDR3 has 17 residues. CDR3 in DNA: TGTGCCAGTAGTGAGGGACTAGCGGAGAACCCCCAAGAGACCCAGTACTTC. As protein: CASSEGLAENPQETQYF.

The rearrangement joins TRBV15 to TRBJ2-1, with 13 nucleotides matching TRBD2. The CDR3 is 15 amino acids. From germline, CDR1 is LNHNV and CDR2 YYDKDF (reference sequence). J lost 8 bases, V lost 4 bases, and 5 bases had no gene match. CDR3 region: CATSTTSGRVHEQFF. The CDR3 DNA reads TGTGCCACCAGCACCACTAGCGGGAGGGTTCATGAGCAGTTCTTC. The full variable domain, with the rest looked up from reference TRBV15 and TRBJ2-1, is DAMVIQNPRYQVTQFGKPVTLSCSQTLNHNVMYWYQQKSSQAPKLLFHYYDKDFNNEADTPDNFQSRRPNTSFCFLDIRSPGLGDTAMYLCATSTTSGRVHEQFFGPGTRLTVL.

This chain connects TRBV3-1 (or the pseudogene TRBV3-2) to TRBJ2-2; 9 bases map to TRBD1. This CDR3 has 15 residues. Germline V gene sequence: CDR1 LGHDT, CDR2 YNNKEL (reference sequence). V dropped 4 bases and J dropped 5; count of bases not matched to a gene: 5. Written as DNA, the CDR3 is TGTGCCAGCAGCCGAACAGGGGGCGGAACCGGGGAGCTGTTTTTT. Translating it yields CASSRTGGGTGELFF.

The chain is built from TRBV5-4 and TRBJ1-2, with D hard to call. The ends were cut back, 0 bases at V and 7 bases at J, with 10 bases in the middle. Germline V gene data show CDR1 as SGHNT and CDR2 as YYREEE (reference sequence). The CDR3 is made up of 13 amino acids. The CDR3 loop reads CASSLAGEVGYTF. The CDR3 DNA reads TGTGCCAGCAGCTTGGCTGGGGAGGTTGGCTACACCTTC.